Listed below are T cell receptor beta chains from one sample, sequenced in a study of T cell changes during pregnancy in multiple sclerosis. Only in-frame clones appear in the TCRdb table, and some are missing; sequencing was by immunoSEQ multiplex PCR. The table has about 79,000 clones, 90% to 95% seen once. Here the sequenced sample was peripheral blood, taken in the second trimester of pregnancy. These TCRs come from a female donor in good health, enrolled as a control in a pregnancy study. Each CDR3 is given with its conserved first and last residue. The D gene is left open where the match is weak. For some rows the clone size is stated as once, few or many, or as a class when expanded; others skip it.

V gene: TRBV7-9; D gene: NA; clone size: NA; J gene: TRBJ1-6; CDR3 protein: CASSPEGTRTSPLHF; CDR3 DNA: TGTGCCAGCAGCCCAGAGGGGACTCGTACTTCACCCCTCCACTTT
V gene: TRBV30; D gene: TRBD1; clone size: NA; J gene: TRBJ1-5; CDR3 protein: CAWSVRQGFQPQHF; CDR3 DNA: TGTGCCTGGAGTGTACGACAGGGCTTTCAGCCCCAGCATTTT
V gene: TRBV27; D gene: TRBD1; clone size: NA; J gene: TRBJ1-1; CDR3 protein: CASSMDRALTEAFF; CDR3 DNA: TGTGCCAGCAGTATGGACAGGGCCCTTACTGAAGCTTTCTTT
V gene: TRBV7-6; D gene: TRBD2; clone size: NA; J gene: TRBJ2-1; CDR3 protein: CASSLSGTSGGTEQFF; CDR3 DNA: TGTGCCAGCAGCTTGTCCGGGACTAGCGGGGGTACCGAGCAGTTCTTC
V gene: TRBV16; D gene: TRBD1; clone size: NA; J gene: TRBJ1-2; CDR3 protein: CASSQSETGGGYTF; CDR3 DNA: TGTGCCAGCAGCCAATCCGAGACAGGGGGAGGCTACACCTTC
V gene: TRBV6-5; D gene: NA; clone size: NA; J gene: TRBJ2-4; CDR3 protein: CASSSYREAKNIQYF; CDR3 DNA: TGTGCCAGCAGTTCATACAGGGAAGCCAAAAACATTCAGTACTTC
V gene: TRBV7-3; D gene: TRBD2; clone size: NA; J gene: TRBJ2-1; CDR3 protein: CASSSAIAGGIYNEQFF; CDR3 DNA: TGTGCCAGCAGCTCCGCTATAGCGGGGGGTATTTACAATGAGCAGTTCTTC
V gene: TRBV7-2; D gene: TRBD2; clone size: NA; J gene: TRBJ2-5; CDR3 protein: CASSTGLAGGVGETQYF; CDR3 DNA: TGTGCCAGCAGTACAGGACTAGCGGGGGGAGTTGGGGAGACCCAGTACTTC
V gene: TRBV19; D gene: NA; clone size: NA; J gene: TRBJ2-5; CDR3 protein: CASGDGLQETQYF; CDR3 DNA: TGTGCCTCCGGGGACGGACTACAAGAGACCCAGTACTTC
V gene: TRBV19; D gene: NA; clone size: NA; J gene: TRBJ2-3; CDR3 protein: CASTPGYQGPQYF; CDR3 DNA: TGTGCCAGTACCCCAGGGTACCAGGGCCCACAGTATTTT
V gene: TRBV29-1; D gene: NA; clone size: NA; J gene: TRBJ2-5; CDR3 protein: CSVDRSGSWETQYF; CDR3 DNA: TGCAGCGTTGACAGATCAGGGTCTTGGGAGACCCAGTACTTC
V gene: TRBV10-3; D gene: TRBD2; clone size: NA; J gene: TRBJ2-1; CDR3 protein: CAISPTSGERYNEQFF; CDR3 DNA: TGTGCCATCAGTCCCACTAGCGGGGAAAGATACAATGAGCAGTTCTTC
V gene: TRBV14; D gene: TRBD2; clone size: NA; J gene: TRBJ2-1; CDR3 protein: CASSHLDAGGARSYNEQFF; CDR3 DNA: TGTGCCAGCAGCCACCTTGACGCGGGGGGGGCTCGGTCCTACAATGAGCAGTTCTTC
V gene: TRBV19; D gene: NA; clone size: NA; J gene: TRBJ1-2; CDR3 protein: CASRQGYGYTF; CDR3 DNA: TGTGCCAGTAGACAGGGTTATGGCTACACCTTC
V gene: TRBV4-3; D gene: NA; clone size: once; J gene: TRBJ2-5; CDR3 protein: CASSQDFPGERFQYF; CDR3 DNA: TGCGCCAGCAGCCAAGATTTTCCAGGGGAGAGGTTTCAGTACTTC
V gene: TRBV30; D gene: TRBD1; clone size: NA; J gene: TRBJ1-4; CDR3 protein: CAWASGTGDEKLFF; CDR3 DNA: TGTGCCTGGGCCTCCGGGACAGGGGATGAAAAACTGTTTTTT
V gene: TRBV9; D gene: TRBD1; clone size: NA; J gene: TRBJ2-3; CDR3 protein: CASSVGRGQSTDTQYF; CDR3 DNA: TGTGCCAGCAGCGTAGGTAGGGGACAGAGCACAGATACGCAGTATTTT